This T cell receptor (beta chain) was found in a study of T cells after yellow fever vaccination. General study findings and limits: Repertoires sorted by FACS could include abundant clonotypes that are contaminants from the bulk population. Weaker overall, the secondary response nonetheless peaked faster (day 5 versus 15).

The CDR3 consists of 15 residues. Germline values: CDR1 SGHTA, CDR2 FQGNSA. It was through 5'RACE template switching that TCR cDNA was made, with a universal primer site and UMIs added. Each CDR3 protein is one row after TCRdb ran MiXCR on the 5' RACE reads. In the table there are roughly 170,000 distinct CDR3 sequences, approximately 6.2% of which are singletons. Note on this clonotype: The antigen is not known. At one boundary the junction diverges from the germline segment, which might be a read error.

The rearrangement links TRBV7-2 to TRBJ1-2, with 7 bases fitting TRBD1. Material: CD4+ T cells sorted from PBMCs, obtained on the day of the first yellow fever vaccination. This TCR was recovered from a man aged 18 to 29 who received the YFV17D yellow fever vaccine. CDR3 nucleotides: TGTGCCAGCAGCCTAGCGGGTGGGGACAGATATGGCTACACCTTC. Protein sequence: CASSLAGGDRYGYTF.